A single sample is the source of the 27 T cell receptor beta chains below, sequenced in a study of early T cells in non-severe SARS-CoV-2 infection. One entry per CDR3 protein results from TCRdb running MiXCR on the 5' RACE reads. This table has some 97,000 distinct CDR3 sequences, about 11% appearing once. Here the sequenced sample was whole blood, taken at baseline. These receptor sequences come from an adult who was a healthcare worker with PCR-confirmed SARS-CoV-2 infection or an uninfected control (not recorded which).

This clonotype has ten or more counts. J is TRBJ2-5 and V is TRBV29-1; possibly TRBD1 for D (6 bases). The CDR3 runs 12 residues. The germline CDR1 and CDR2 sequences are SQVTM and ANQGSEA. Trimming took 7 bases from V and 7 from J, leaving 16 bases between them. CDR3 DNA sequence: TGCAGCGCCGGACAGCCCCAGGGGACCCAGTACTTC. Encoded protein: CSAGQPQGTQYF.

The chain carries TRBV5-1 and TRBJ2-7, with 7 bases lining up with TRBD1. Germline V lookup: CDR1 SGHRS, CDR2 YFSETQ. V was clipped by 2 bases and J by 0 bases; unmatched bases: 11. This CDR3 has 17 residues. The chain's CDR3 is CASSLSPGTASSYEQYF. The CDR3 DNA is TGCGCCAGCAGCTTAAGCCCCGGGACAGCGAGCTCCTACGAGCAGTACTTC. Using reference TRBV5-1 and TRBJ2-7 for the parts outside the CDR3, the full variable domain is KAGVTQTPRYLIKTRGQQVTLSCSPISGHRSVSWYQQTPGQGLQFLFEYFSETQRNKGNFPGRFSGRQFSNSRSEMNVSTLELGDSALYLCASSLSPGTASSYEQYFGPGTRLTVT.

The sample holds many counts of this clonotype. The chain uses TRBV5-4 and TRBJ2-6; 7 nucleotides line up with TRBD1. The CDR3 is 18 residues long. Germline V gene data show CDR1 as SGHNT and CDR2 as YYREEE (reference sequence). Trimming cost V 1 base and J 1 base; bases outside gene matches: 8. In DNA form, the CDR3 reads TGTGCCAGCAGCTTGTCGCCAGGACAGGCATCTGGGGCCAACGTCCTGACTTTC. This encodes CASSLSPGQASGANVLTF.

The chain is built from TRBV28 and TRBJ2-6, with unresolved D. CDR3 length: 15 residues. Germline values: CDR1 MDHEN, CDR2 SYDVKM. V lost 6 bases and J lost 0, with 9 bases in between. CDR3: CASSPGFSGANVLTF. In DNA, the CDR3 is TGTGCCAGCAGCCCCGGTTTCTCTGGGGCCAACGTCCTGACTTTC.

This clonotype appeared many times. V usage is TRBV20-1 and J usage is TRBJ2-3, with D perhaps matching TRBD2 (6 bases). The CDR3 consists of 15 residues. CDR1 is DFQATT, CDR2 SNEGSKA, per germline (reference sequence). Trimming took off 4 bases at V and 3 bases at J, with 17 bases between the two ends. CDR3 DNA sequence: TGCAGTGCTAAAGAGACTAGTGCGATGACAGATACGCAGTATTTT. Translation: CSAKETSAMTDTQYF.

This clonotype was recorded many times. The genes are TRBV14 and TRBJ1-2, with D tentatively TRBD1 (6 bases). Trimming removed 0 bases from V and 0 bases from J, with 14 bases in between. Germline values: CDR1 SGHDN, CDR2 FVKESK. The CDR3 totals 17 residues. CDR3 protein: CASSQERGAEANYGYTF. CDR3 DNA: TGTGCCAGCAGCCAAGAGCGGGGGGCGGAAGCTAACTATGGCTACACCTTC.

This clonotype appeared a few times. The V gene is TRBV27, the J gene TRBJ1-4; D gene ambiguous. CDR1 and CDR2 (germline): MNHEY, SMNVEV (reference sequence). V gave up 3 bases and J gave up 6 bases, with 8 bases separating them. The CDR3 runs 13 residues. CDR3 sequence: CASSFRVDEKLFF. The CDR3 bases are TGTGCCAGCAGTTTTCGGGTCGATGAAAAACTGTTTTTT.

The chain couples TRBV7-8 to TRBJ1-1, with 7 bases fitting TRBD1. V was pared by 2 bases and J by 3 bases, with 6 bases of the junction left unmatched. CDR1 is SGHVS, CDR2 FQNEAQ, per germline. The CDR3 loop spans 15 amino acids. Here the CDR3 DNA reads TGTGCCAGCAGCTTAAGCTTTACAGGGGACACTGAAGCTTTCTTT. Translated, it gives CASSLSFTGDTEAFF.

The chain joins TRBV10-2 to TRBJ1-3; D call uncertain. Germline lookup yields CDR1 WSHSY and CDR2 SAAADI. The CDR3 contains 16 residues. V lost 5 bases to trimming and J lost 0 bases, with 14 bases between them. Written as DNA, the CDR3 is TGCGCCAGCAGTCTACCCCGAGGGTCCTCTGGAAACACCATATATTTT. Amino acids: CASSLPRGSSGNTIYF.

In its sample, this clonotype was seen many times. The J gene is TRBJ2-1, the V gene TRBV29-1, with D tentatively TRBD2 (6 bases). Germline V CDR1 and CDR2: SQVTM, ANQGSEA. V shed 3 bases and J shed 5 bases, with 11 bases lying between them. This CDR3 is built from 13 residues. The DNA of the CDR3 is TGCAGCGTTGACTGGGACTTCAACAATGAGCAGTTCTTC. This translates into CSVDWDFNNEQFF.

This clonotype was observed a handful of times. The chain uses TRBV12-3 or TRBV12-4 and TRBJ1-5, with D possibly matching TRBD1 (5 bases). This CDR3 is built from 13 residues. The V end lost 6 bases, the J end lost 4 bases, and 10 bases lay between the germline ends. The CDR3 sequence is CASRFAGNQPQHF. The CDR3 DNA follows: TGTGCCAGCAGGTTCGCAGGGAATCAGCCCCAGCATTTT.

This clonotype has ten or more counts. This chain connects TRBV5-4 to TRBJ1-1; D is unclear. The V and J ends lost 3 bases and 1 base respectively, with 10 bases between them. CDR1 and CDR2 (germline): SGHNT, YYREEE (reference sequence). The CDR3 runs to 14 residues. The CDR3 region is CASSSQTGNTEAFF. The CDR3 region has the DNA TGTGCCAGCAGCTCGCAGACGGGGAACACTGAAGCTTTCTTT.

As DNA, the CDR3 is TGTGCCAGCAGCGTGAACACCGGGGAGCTGTTTTTT. It translates to CASSVNTGELFF. V usage is TRBV7-9 and J usage is TRBJ2-2; D remains unclear. Trimming pared 5 bases from V and 1 base from J, leaving 2 bases between. The CDR3 runs to 12 residues. The germline gives CDR1 SEHNR, CDR2 FQNEAQ (reference sequence).

This sequence joins TRBV25-1 and TRBJ2-7, with TRBD1 matching over 9 bases. The V and J ends lost 7 bases and 4 bases, in that order; junction bases with no gene match: 8. Germline V gene data show CDR1 as MGHDK and CDR2 as SYGVNS. CDR3 length: 14 residues. CDR3 DNA: TGTGCCAGCACCCAACAGGGGGCAGGATACGAGCAGTACTTC. Protein product: CASTQQGAGYEQYF.

This clonotype has only a few counts. The genes are TRBV20-1 and TRBJ2-1; the match to TRBD2 covers 9 bases. CDR3 length: 16 amino acids. Trimming removed 3 bases from V and 2 bases from J; junction bases left unmatched: 8. CDR1 is DFQATT and CDR2 is SNEGSKA in the germline V gene (reference sequence). The CDR3 sequence is CSASELAGAPYNEQFF. CDR3 sequence (DNA): TGCAGTGCTAGTGAGTTAGCGGGAGCCCCCTACAATGAGCAGTTCTTC.

This clonotype was seen only a few times. V is TRBV7-8 and J is TRBJ2-1, with D possibly TRBD2 on 5 matching bases. V shed 3 bases and J shed 6 bases, with 15 bases lying between them. The germline V gene has CDR1 SGHVS and CDR2 FQNEAQ. This CDR3 is 15 amino acids long. The CDR3: CASSFPGKSGNEQFF. The CDR3 region has the DNA TGTGCCAGCAGCTTTCCGGGAAAATCAGGCAATGAGCAGTTCTTC.

In its sample, this clonotype was seen many times. V gene TRBV6-5 combines with J gene TRBJ2-7, with TRBD1 matching over 7 bases. This CDR3 region has 14 residues. Trimming took 6 bases from V and 4 from J; bases not matched to a gene: 9. Looked up from germline, CDR1 is MNHEY and CDR2 is SVGAGI. CDR3 region: CASSRGLELYEQYF. CDR3 nucleotide sequence: TGTGCCAGCAGCAGGGGGTTAGAATTATACGAGCAGTACTTC.

This clonotype was picked up many times. The chain joins TRBV3-1 to TRBJ1-2, with no clear D. CDR1 and CDR2 (germline): LGHDT, YNNKEL (reference sequence). CDR3 length: 12 residues. The V end lost 3 bases, the J end lost 6 bases, and 8 bases lay between the germline ends. In nucleotides, the CDR3 is TGTGCCAGCAGCCAGAGCCAGGATGGCTACACCTTC. This codes for CASSQSQDGYTF.

There are many counts of this clonotype. The chain is built from TRBV5-1 and TRBJ2-1; the D is unclear. CDR3 size: 11 residues. V was pared by 5 bases and J by 1 base, with 1 base between. In germline, CDR1 is SGHRS, CDR2 YFSETQ. CDR3 nucleotide sequence: TGCGCCAGCAGTTCCTACAATGAGCAGTTCTTC. Amino acid sequence: CASSSYNEQFF.

A few counts support this clonotype. This chain joins TRBV5-1 and TRBJ2-7; D gene ambiguous. The CDR3 runs 15 residues. Germline V lookup: CDR1 SGHRS, CDR2 YFSETQ. Trimming removed 4 bases at V and 3 bases at J, with 17 bases between. The CDR3 DNA reads as TGCGCCAGCAGCGCCTCCGGGCGGATGGGCTACGAGCAGTACTTC. It translates to CASSASGRMGYEQYF.

The rearrangement joins TRBV20-1 to TRBJ2-3; D is ambiguous. Germline-derived CDR1 and CDR2 are DFQATT and SNEGSKA (reference sequence). The CDR3 totals 14 residues. V lost 6 bases to trimming and J lost 2 bases, with 15 bases between them. The CDR3 region is CSAPKARDTDTQYF. The CDR3 nucleotides are TGCAGTGCCCCGAAGGCAAGGGACACAGATACGCAGTATTTT.

This clonotype was counted between two and nine times. The chain couples TRBV14 to TRBJ2-4; tentative D call: TRBD1 (7 bases). Looked up from germline, CDR1 is SGHDN and CDR2 is FVKESK. CDR3 length: 17 residues. The V and J ends lost 1 base and 0 bases respectively, with 13 bases between them. CDR3: CASSQGRGVGAKNIQYF. CDR3 DNA sequence: TGTGCCAGCAGCCAAGGCAGGGGGGTTGGAGCCAAAAACATTCAGTACTTC. Complete variable domain (other parts from reference TRBV14 and TRBJ2-4): EAGVTQFPSHSVIEKGQTVTLRCDPISGHDNLYWYRRVMGKEIKFLLHFVKESKQDESGMPNNRFLAERTGGTYSTLKVQPAELEDSGVYFCASSQGRGVGAKNIQYFGAGTRLSVL.

V gene TRBV14 combines with J gene TRBJ2-7; TRBD1 is a possible D gene (5 bases). CDR1 SGHDN and CDR2 FVKESK come from the germline V gene. Trimming pared 5 bases from V and 5 bases from J, leaving 19 bases between. The CDR3 covers 15 residues. CDR3 protein: CASSMSQGLIDEQYF. CDR3 nucleotides: TGTGCCAGCAGCATGTCTCAGGGTTTGATCGACGAGCAGTACTTC.

The table lists this clonotype with a few counts. The chain couples TRBV19 to TRBJ2-4; 7 nucleotides line up with TRBD2. CDR3 length equals 15 residues. CDR1 is LNHDA, CDR2 SQIVND, per germline (reference sequence). With V trimmed by 7 bases and J by 8 bases, 14 bases remained unmatched. This chain's CDR3 is CASTEYPTSPDIQYF. The CDR3 region has the DNA TGTGCCAGTACCGAATACCCGACTAGCCCAGACATTCAGTACTTC.

In this sample, this clonotype turned up many times. For the CDR3, the DNA is TGTGCCAGCAGTGAACCCGGACAGGGGTTCTACGAGCAGTACTTC. This codes for CASSEPGQGFYEQYF. The chain employs TRBV25-1 and TRBJ2-7; 9 nucleotides agree with TRBD1. This CDR3 is built from 15 residues. The germline V gene encodes CDR1 MGHDK and CDR2 SYGVNS. With 2 bases clipped from V and 3 bases from J, the junction kept 5 bases outside the gene matches.

This clonotype turned up a few times. The V gene is TRBV2, the J gene TRBJ2-2; tentative D call: TRBD1 (6 bases). Germline CDR1 SNHLY, CDR2 FYNNEI. The CDR3 runs to 14 residues. The germline V and J ends were trimmed by 0 bases and 13 bases, with 15 bases remaining between them. The CDR3 loop reads CASSEALLQGSLFF. The DNA of the CDR3 is TGTGCCAGCAGTGAAGCCCTCCTACAGGGTTCGCTGTTTTTT.

This clonotype was observed a few times. The V gene is TRBV10-1, the J gene TRBJ2-1; 12 bases align to TRBD2. This CDR3 is 15 amino acids long. V shed 6 bases, J shed 6 bases, and the junction held 6 bases outside the gene matches. Germline CDR1 WNHNN, CDR2 SYGVQD (reference sequence). The CDR3 sequence is CASSLASGGANEQFF. CDR3 coding DNA: TGCGCCAGCAGCCTTGCTAGCGGGGGGGCCAATGAGCAGTTCTTC.